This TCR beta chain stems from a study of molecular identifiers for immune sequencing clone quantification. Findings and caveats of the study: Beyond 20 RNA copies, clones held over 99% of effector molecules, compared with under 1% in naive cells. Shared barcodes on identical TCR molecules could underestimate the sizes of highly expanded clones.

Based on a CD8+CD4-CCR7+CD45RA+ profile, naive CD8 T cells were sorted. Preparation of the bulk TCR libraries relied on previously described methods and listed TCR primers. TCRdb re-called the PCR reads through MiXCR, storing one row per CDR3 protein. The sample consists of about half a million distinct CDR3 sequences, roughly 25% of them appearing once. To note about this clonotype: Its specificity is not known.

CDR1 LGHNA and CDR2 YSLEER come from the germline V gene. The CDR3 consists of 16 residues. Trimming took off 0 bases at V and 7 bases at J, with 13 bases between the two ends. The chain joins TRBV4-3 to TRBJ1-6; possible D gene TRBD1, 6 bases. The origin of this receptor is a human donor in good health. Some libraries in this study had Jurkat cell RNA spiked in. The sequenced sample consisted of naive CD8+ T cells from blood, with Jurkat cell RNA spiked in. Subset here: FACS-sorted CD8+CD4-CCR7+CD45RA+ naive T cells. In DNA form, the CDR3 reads TGCGCCAGCAGCCAAGATTGGGGGGCAGGGAATTCACCCCTCCACTTT. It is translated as CASSQDWGAGNSPLHF.